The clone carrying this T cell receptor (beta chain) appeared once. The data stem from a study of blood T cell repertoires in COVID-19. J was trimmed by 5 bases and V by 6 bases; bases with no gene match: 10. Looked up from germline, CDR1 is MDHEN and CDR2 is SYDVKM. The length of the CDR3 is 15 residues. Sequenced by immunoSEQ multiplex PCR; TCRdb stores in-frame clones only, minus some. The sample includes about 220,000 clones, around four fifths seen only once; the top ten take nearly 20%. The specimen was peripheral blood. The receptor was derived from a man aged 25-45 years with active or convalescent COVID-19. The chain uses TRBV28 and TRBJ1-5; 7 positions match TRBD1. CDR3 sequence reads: CASSSPGTVHQPQHF. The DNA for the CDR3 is TGTGCCAGCAGCAGCCCCGGGACAGTTCATCAGCCCCAGCATTTT.